This TCR beta chain derives from a study of beta chain features in type 1 diabetes. Study-wide points: In every one of the four CD4+ subsets, TCRB CDR3s were moderately but significantly shorter in Type 1 diabetes patients.

For this clone: Its antigen remains unidentified.

Expressed TCRB transcripts were sequenced because the entire RNA isolate underwent reverse transcription. Profiling relied on immunoSEQ multiplex PCR, and the TCRdb table lists in-frame clones only, not all of them. The sample carries around 140,000 clones, approximately 10% recorded once. Germline loops: CDR1 MDHEN, CDR2 SYDVKM. Trimming removed 1 base from V and 9 bases from J; junction bases left unmatched: 8. CDR3 length equals 16 residues. The chain combines TRBV28 with TRBJ2-1, with 11 bases matching TRBD1. The sample taken for sequencing was central memory CD4+ T cells from blood. The receptor comes from a man aged 25 to 45 with type 1 diabetes. The CDR3 reads CASSLSGTGGLSEQFF. The DNA of the CDR3 is TGTGCCAGCAGTTTATCCGGGACAGGGGGTCTCAGTGAGCAGTTCTTC.